This TCR beta chain derives from a study of T cell changes during pregnancy in multiple sclerosis. Repertoires were generated with immunoSEQ multiplex PCR, while TCRdb's copy carries only in-frame clones and drops some. The data hold tens of thousands of clones, with 92% observed a single time. The J segment lost 7 bases and the V segment lost 3 bases, leaving 8 bases of the junction unmatched. CDR3 length: 15 amino acids. Germline V lookup: CDR1 LNHNV, CDR2 YYDKDF (reference sequence). This clone was picked up one time. The sequencing here drew on peripheral blood, taken in the second trimester of pregnancy. The V call is TRBV15, the J call TRBJ1-2; 10 bases are a match to TRBD1. This clonotype originated in a female donor with multiple sclerosis, enrolled in a pregnancy study. The CDR3 bases are TGTGCCACCAGCAGGGCCGGGACAGGGGATGGTGGCTACACCTTC. Encoded protein: CATSRAGTGDGGYTF.